These T cell receptor beta chains were read from a single sample in a study of T cells after yellow fever vaccination. One entry per CDR3 protein results from TCRdb running MiXCR on the 5' RACE reads. The sample has a few hundred thousand distinct CDR3 sequences; approximately 4.2% are singletons. Sample: PBMCs, taken 5 days after the yellow fever booster vaccination. Receptors originate from a man aged 18 to 35 who received the YFV17D yellow fever vaccine. The CDR3 runs from the conserved cysteine through the conserved F or W. The order of the fields is clone size, V gene, D gene, J gene, CDR3 DNA, CDR3 protein. D genes are given only for firm matches. Clone size is stated in some rows and not others, as once, few, many or a class when expanded.

clone_size: -
v_call: TRBV29-1
d_call: -
j_call: TRBJ1-1
cdr3_nt: TGCAGCACCTGGACTGCGAGAGCTTTCTTT
cdr3_aa: CSTWTARAFF

clone_size: few
v_call: TRBV6-5
d_call: TRBD1
j_call: TRBJ2-7
cdr3_nt: TGTGCCAGCAGTAGATCGACAGGGAACCCCTACGAGCAGTACTTC
cdr3_aa: CASSRSTGNPYEQYF

clone_size: few
v_call: TRBV24-1
d_call: -
j_call: TRBJ2-1
cdr3_nt: TGTGCCACCAGTGACCCCTCCAGGGTCGGGAATGAGCAGTTCTTC
cdr3_aa: CATSDPSRVGNEQFF

clone_size: few
v_call: TRBV20-1
d_call: TRBD2
j_call: TRBJ2-1
cdr3_nt: TGCAGTGCCCGACCGGGACTAGCGGGGGAGTTTGACAATGAGCAGTTCTTC
cdr3_aa: CSARPGLAGEFDNEQFF

clone_size: few
v_call: TRBV6-1
d_call: TRBD1
j_call: TRBJ2-5
cdr3_nt: TGTGCCAGCAGTACTGACAGGGGGCTCGGAGAGACCCAGTACTTC
cdr3_aa: CASSTDRGLGETQYF

clone_size: few
v_call: TRBV2
d_call: TRBD1
j_call: TRBJ1-5
cdr3_nt: TGTGCCAGCAGGGACAGGGTCAGCAATCAGCCCCAGCATTTT
cdr3_aa: CASRDRVSNQPQHF

clone_size: few
v_call: TRBV5-1
d_call: -
j_call: TRBJ1-1
cdr3_nt: TGCGCCAGCAGCTTGACAGGGACGGGCACTGAAGCTTTCTTT
cdr3_aa: CASSLTGTGTEAFF

clone_size: many
v_call: TRBV5-1
d_call: -
j_call: TRBJ2-6
cdr3_nt: TGCGCCAGCAGCTTGGGTGGGACCTCTGGGGCCAACGTCCTGACTTTC
cdr3_aa: CASSLGGTSGANVLTF

clone_size: few
v_call: TRBV5-4
d_call: -
j_call: TRBJ2-3
cdr3_nt: TGTGCCAGCAGCCGGAAGGGGGGGAAGGCAGATACGCAGTATTTT
cdr3_aa: CASSRKGGKADTQYF

clone_size: few
v_call: TRBV12-3/TRBV12-4
d_call: TRBD1
j_call: TRBJ2-3
cdr3_nt: TGTGCCAGCAGTTTAGATCGGACAGGGGTAGATACGCAGTATTTT
cdr3_aa: CASSLDRTGVDTQYF

clone_size: many
v_call: TRBV6-2/TRBV6-3
d_call: -
j_call: TRBJ2-1
cdr3_nt: TGTGCCAGCAGTTACGGGGACTACAATGAGCAGTTCTTC
cdr3_aa: CASSYGDYNEQFF

clone_size: many
v_call: TRBV5-6
d_call: -
j_call: TRBJ2-7
cdr3_nt: TGTGCCAGCAGCCACGGCGACAGGCAATCCCACGAGCAGTACTTC
cdr3_aa: CASSHGDRQSHEQYF

clone_size: few
v_call: TRBV10-3
d_call: -
j_call: TRBJ1-3
cdr3_nt: TGTGCCATTCTGGACGGTACCTCTGGAAACACCATATATTTT
cdr3_aa: CAILDGTSGNTIYF

clone_size: -
v_call: TRBV5-4
d_call: -
j_call: TRBJ1-3
cdr3_nt: TGTGCCAGCAGCCTCCCGGGCAGGAGCTCTGGAAACACCATATATTTT
cdr3_aa: CASSLPGRSSGNTIYF

clone_size: many
v_call: TRBV7-2
d_call: TRBD1
j_call: TRBJ2-4
cdr3_nt: TGTGCCAGCAGCTTAGGAGGCAGGGGGACCATGTTGGCCAAAAACATTCAGTACTTC
cdr3_aa: CASSLGGRGTMLAKNIQYF

clone_size: once
v_call: TRBV7-2
d_call: -
j_call: TRBJ1-1
cdr3_nt: TGTGCCAGCAGCTTAGGCGGGTACACTGAAGCTTCCTTT
cdr3_aa: CASSLGGYTEASF

clone_size: -
v_call: TRBV4-1
d_call: TRBD1
j_call: TRBJ2-1
cdr3_nt: TGCGCCAGCAGCCTCCTTCCGGGACAGGGGGCGCATGAGCAGTTCTTC
cdr3_aa: CASSLLPGQGAHEQFF

clone_size: few
v_call: TRBV12-3/TRBV12-4
d_call: TRBD1
j_call: TRBJ1-4
cdr3_nt: TGTGCCAGCAGGCCCGGACAGGGGAGCACTAATGAAAAACTGTTTTTT
cdr3_aa: CASRPGQGSTNEKLFF

clone_size: few
v_call: TRBV10-1
d_call: TRBD2
j_call: TRBJ2-3
cdr3_nt: TGCGCCAGCAGTGAGTGGCTAGCGGAAAACACAGATACGCAGTATTTT
cdr3_aa: CASSEWLAENTDTQYF

clone_size: many
v_call: TRBV7-2
d_call: TRBD1
j_call: TRBJ2-5
cdr3_nt: TGTGCCAGCAGCTTAGTAGGAGGACAGGGCGAGACCCAGTACTTC
cdr3_aa: CASSLVGGQGETQYF

clone_size: -
v_call: TRBV10-3
d_call: -
j_call: TRBJ1-4
cdr3_nt: TGTGCCACCGGCATCCTTAATGAAAAACTGTTTTTT
cdr3_aa: CATGILNEKLFF

clone_size: -
v_call: TRBV12-3/TRBV12-4
d_call: -
j_call: TRBJ2-3
cdr3_nt: TGTGCCAGCAGCCGAGAGGCCGTAGCAGATACGCAGTATTTT
cdr3_aa: CASSREAVADTQYF

clone_size: -
v_call: TRBV20-1
d_call: TRBD1
j_call: TRBJ2-3
cdr3_nt: TGCAGTGCTGGAGATCATCTAGGGGGCTCGCAGTATTTT
cdr3_aa: CSAGDHLGGSQYF

clone_size: many
v_call: TRBV29-1
d_call: -
j_call: TRBJ1-1
cdr3_nt: TGCAGCGTTGGTCCCGGGAACACTGAAGCTTTCTTT
cdr3_aa: CSVGPGNTEAFF

clone_size: few
v_call: TRBV18
d_call: -
j_call: TRBJ1-3
cdr3_nt: TGTGCCAGCTCACCAGTGCCTTGGACGGAGGGAAACACCATATATTTT
cdr3_aa: CASSPVPWTEGNTIYF

clone_size: few
v_call: TRBV29-1
d_call: -
j_call: TRBJ1-5
cdr3_nt: TGCAGCGTTGGGCTTGGGCAGGGTAATCAGCCCCAGCATTTT
cdr3_aa: CSVGLGQGNQPQHF

clone_size: -
v_call: TRBV5-1
d_call: TRBD1
j_call: TRBJ1-4
cdr3_nt: TGCGCCAGCAGCTTGGGGGCCCAGGGGGATGTGGAAAAACTGTTTTTT
cdr3_aa: CASSLGAQGDVEKLFF

clone_size: few
v_call: TRBV4-3
d_call: TRBD2
j_call: TRBJ2-5
cdr3_nt: TGCGCCAGCAGCCAGACCGGGACTAGCGAAGGGGAGACCCAGTACTTC
cdr3_aa: CASSQTGTSEGETQYF

clone_size: few
v_call: TRBV20-1
d_call: -
j_call: TRBJ2-1
cdr3_nt: TGCAGTGCTGCACTACGGGGGCCGCGGGGGAATGAGCAGTTCTTC
cdr3_aa: CSAALRGPRGNEQFF

clone_size: few
v_call: TRBV7-8
d_call: -
j_call: TRBJ2-7
cdr3_nt: TGTGCCAGCAGCTCGACTCCTACCTACGAGCAGTACTTC
cdr3_aa: CASSSTPTYEQYF

clone_size: few
v_call: TRBV7-9
d_call: -
j_call: TRBJ1-1
cdr3_nt: TGTGCCAGCAGCTTAGCGTTGCGAGGGACTGAAGCTTTCTTT
cdr3_aa: CASSLALRGTEAFF

clone_size: few
v_call: TRBV4-3
d_call: -
j_call: TRBJ2-3
cdr3_nt: TGCGCCAGCAGCCAAGACCTTGTGGGCTTACCCACAGATACGCAGTATTTT
cdr3_aa: CASSQDLVGLPTDTQYF

clone_size: -
v_call: TRBV5-1
d_call: -
j_call: TRBJ2-3
cdr3_nt: TGCGCCAGCAGCTTAGGAATCACAGATACGCAGTATTTT
cdr3_aa: CASSLGITDTQYF

clone_size: few
v_call: TRBV20-1
d_call: -
j_call: TRBJ1-2
cdr3_nt: TGCAGTGCTAGAGATCTGCAGATCTATGGCTACACCTTC
cdr3_aa: CSARDLQIYGYTF

clone_size: -
v_call: TRBV3-2
d_call: -
j_call: TRBJ2-1
cdr3_nt: TGTGCCAGCAGCCAAGGAAAGGCCGGGACTAGCGGGGGGGCGGTGGAAAATGAGCAGTTCTTC
cdr3_aa: CASSQGKAGTSGGAVENEQFF

clone_size: many
v_call: TRBV20-1
d_call: -
j_call: TRBJ1-1
cdr3_nt: TGCAGTGCTAGTTGGTGGGGGATTAGGAGGAACACTGAAGCTTTCTTT
cdr3_aa: CSASWWGIRRNTEAFF

clone_size: few
v_call: TRBV5-1
d_call: -
j_call: TRBJ1-1
cdr3_nt: TGCGCCAGCAGCCGCGACAGCAACGCTGAAGCTTTCTTT
cdr3_aa: CASSRDSNAEAFF

clone_size: few
v_call: TRBV4-1
d_call: -
j_call: TRBJ2-5
cdr3_nt: TGCGCCAGCAGCCAGCCCGGGGGCGCCCAAGAGACCCAGTACTTC
cdr3_aa: CASSQPGGAQETQYF

clone_size: many
v_call: TRBV7-9
d_call: -
j_call: TRBJ2-1
cdr3_nt: TGTGCCAGCTCCTGGGGCGCTACCTACAATGAGCAGTTCTTC
cdr3_aa: CASSWGATYNEQFF

clone_size: few
v_call: TRBV6-6
d_call: TRBD2
j_call: TRBJ2-2
cdr3_nt: TGTGCCAGCAGTTACCTGACTAGCGGCACCGGGGAGCTGTTTTTT
cdr3_aa: CASSYLTSGTGELFF

clone_size: -
v_call: TRBV4-3
d_call: -
j_call: TRBJ2-1
cdr3_nt: TGCGCCAGCAGCCAGGACCCGGTCGGGCTGAGCTCCTACAATGAGCAGTTCTTC
cdr3_aa: CASSQDPVGLSSYNEQFF

clone_size: few
v_call: TRBV6-2/TRBV6-3
d_call: TRBD2
j_call: TRBJ2-1
cdr3_nt: TGTGCCAGCAGTTGGCGGGGGGGCTGGAATGAGCAGTTCTTC
cdr3_aa: CASSWRGGWNEQFF